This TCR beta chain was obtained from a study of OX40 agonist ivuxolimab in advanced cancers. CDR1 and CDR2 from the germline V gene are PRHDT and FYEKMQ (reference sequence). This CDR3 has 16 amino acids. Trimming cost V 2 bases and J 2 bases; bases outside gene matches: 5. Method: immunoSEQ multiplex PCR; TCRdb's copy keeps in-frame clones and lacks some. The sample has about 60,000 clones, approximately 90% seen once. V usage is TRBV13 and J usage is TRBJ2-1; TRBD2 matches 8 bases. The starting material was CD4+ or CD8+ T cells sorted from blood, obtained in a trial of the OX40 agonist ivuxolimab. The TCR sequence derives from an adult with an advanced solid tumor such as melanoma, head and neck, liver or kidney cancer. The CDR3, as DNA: TGTGCCAGCAGCTTACAGGTGACTAGCGCCTACAATGAGCAGTTCTTC. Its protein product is CASSLQVTSAYNEQFF.